This is a list of T cell receptor beta chains from one sample in a study of PD-1 blockade in classical Hodgkin lymphoma. The assay was immunoSEQ multiplex PCR, and TCRdb's table has in-frame clones only and misses some. The sample consists of about 110,000 clones, approximately 89% of them appearing once. Source: peripheral blood mononuclear cells (PBMCs), taken before the fourth cycle of nivolumab. The receptor source for this set is a human donor with classical Hodgkin lymphoma. Both conserved end residues are part of each CDR3. Fields, in order: D gene, V gene, clone size, J gene, CDR3 protein, CDR3 DNA. D genes are given only for firm matches. Expanded clones get a size class; other rows say once, few or many, or leave the size out.

d_call: NA; v_call: TRBV29-1; clone_size: many; j_call: TRBJ1-1; cdr3_aa: CSAGPYTEAFF; cdr3_nt: TGCAGCGCTGGGCCCTACACTGAAGCTTTCTTT
d_call: NA; v_call: TRBV6-4; clone_size: NA; j_call: TRBJ2-1; cdr3_aa: CASIHAVGFPSYNEQFF; cdr3_nt: TGTGCCAGCATTCACGCTGTCGGGTTCCCCTCCTACAATGAGCAGTTCTTC
d_call: NA; v_call: TRBV5-1; clone_size: NA; j_call: TRBJ2-1; cdr3_aa: CASSLTGNSYNEQFF; cdr3_nt: TGCGCCAGCAGCTTGACGGGCAACTCCTACAATGAGCAGTTCTTC
d_call: NA; v_call: TRBV6-1; clone_size: NA; j_call: TRBJ1-3; cdr3_aa: CASSSGGNTIYF; cdr3_nt: TGTGCCAGCAGTTCCGGAGGAAACACCATATATTTT
d_call: TRBD2; v_call: TRBV19; clone_size: NA; j_call: TRBJ2-1; cdr3_aa: CASSIEGLAANEQFF; cdr3_nt: TGTGCCAGTAGTATAGAGGGACTAGCGGCCAATGAGCAGTTCTTC
d_call: NA; v_call: TRBV2; clone_size: NA; j_call: TRBJ1-1; cdr3_aa: CATGVVMNTEAFF; cdr3_nt: TGTGCCACTGGGGTAGTGATGAACACTGAAGCTTTCTTT
d_call: NA; v_call: TRBV5-1; clone_size: NA; j_call: TRBJ2-6; cdr3_aa: CASSLSGANVLTF; cdr3_nt: TGCGCCAGCAGCTTGTCTGGGGCCAACGTCCTGACTTTC
d_call: TRBD1; v_call: TRBV27; clone_size: NA; j_call: TRBJ2-5; cdr3_aa: CASSNRGRGTQYF; cdr3_nt: TGTGCCAGCAGTAACAGGGGCAGGGGGACCCAGTACTTC
d_call: NA; v_call: TRBV7-9; clone_size: NA; j_call: TRBJ2-7; cdr3_aa: CASSPRVAAPETYEQYF; cdr3_nt: TGTGCCAGCAGCCCCCGAGTAGCGGCTCCTGAAACCTACGAGCAGTACTTC
d_call: NA; v_call: TRBV7-9; clone_size: NA; j_call: TRBJ1-4; cdr3_aa: CASSSPGEGKLFF; cdr3_nt: TGTGCCAGCAGCTCACCCGGGGAGGGAAAACTGTTTTTT
d_call: NA; v_call: TRBV7-2; clone_size: NA; j_call: TRBJ1-5; cdr3_aa: CASSFTPLNQPQHF; cdr3_nt: TGTGCCAGCAGCTTCACCCCTTTAAATCAGCCCCAGCATTTT
d_call: TRBD2; v_call: TRBV29-1; clone_size: NA; j_call: TRBJ2-5; cdr3_aa: CSVEGGQQETQYF; cdr3_nt: TGCAGCGTTGAGGGAGGGCAGCAAGAGACCCAGTACTTC
d_call: NA; v_call: TRBV6-4; clone_size: NA; j_call: TRBJ2-3; cdr3_aa: CASSVGGGSTDTQYF; cdr3_nt: TGTGCCAGCAGTGTCGGGGGCGGGAGCACAGATACGCAGTATTTT
d_call: NA; v_call: TRBV29-1; clone_size: few; j_call: TRBJ2-1; cdr3_aa: CSVSSYNEQFF; cdr3_nt: TGCAGCGTTAGCTCCTACAATGAGCAGTTCTTC
d_call: NA; v_call: TRBV30; clone_size: NA; j_call: TRBJ1-2; cdr3_aa: CAYSRGYNYGYTF; cdr3_nt: TGTGCCTACTCGAGGGGATATAACTATGGCTACACCTTC
d_call: NA; v_call: TRBV30; clone_size: NA; j_call: TRBJ2-2; cdr3_aa: CAWKGFMTGELFF; cdr3_nt: TGTGCCTGGAAGGGTTTTATGACCGGGGAGCTGTTTTTT
d_call: NA; v_call: TRBV28; clone_size: once; j_call: TRBJ2-3; cdr3_aa: CASSLPLRDKYF; cdr3_nt: TGTGCCAGCAGTCTCCCCCTCCGGGATAAGTATTTT